The clone carrying this T cell receptor beta chain was counted only a few times. The sample originates from a study of shared clonotypes between healthy human individuals. Germline V gene sequence: CDR1 SEHNR, CDR2 FQNEAQ (reference sequence). Trimming left V 8 bases short and J 6 bases short, with 18 bases between. There are 14 residues in the CDR3. Profiling relied on immunoSEQ multiplex PCR, and the TCRdb table lists in-frame clones only, not all of them. The data hold about 380,000 clones, with around 96% observed a single time. The rearrangement links TRBV7-9 to TRBJ2-3, with D possibly TRBD1 on 6 matching bases. Sequencing was performed on memory CD8+ T cells sorted from blood. Specified subset: CD45RO+ cells pooled with CCR7-negative TemRA cells. This clonotype was sampled from a man aged 30-40 years in good health. The CDR3 loop reads CASLSAGAGDTQYF. The CDR3 bases are TGTGCCAGCCTTTCAGCAGGGGCAGGGGATACGCAGTATTTT.